This TCR beta chain appears in the sequencing data of a study of blood T cell repertoires in COVID-19. Study background: The analysed material was cDNA or gDNA that came from T cells, B-cell-depleted T cells, or PBMCs.

This clone has just a few counts. In the authors' methods: The authors estimated nucleated cell counts from reference gene primer amplification. Measured with immunoSEQ multiplex PCR; TCRdb has only the in-frame clones, and not every one. D and trimming come from the DNA, and the V and J calls and clone size come from that table. The sample comprises under 200,000 clones, 80% to 95% of which are singletons, and approximately 0.56% rests with the top ten. The source is a man in his fifties or sixties with acute or convalescent COVID-19. Sequenced input: peripheral blood.

The CDR3 DNA is TGTGCAAGTCGCGCGGTAGGGGGGGCTCAGCCCCAGCATTTT. As protein: CASRAVGGAQPQHF. V and J are TRBV12-2 and TRBJ1-5. TRBV12-2 is listed as a pseudogene. The CDR3 loop spans 14 amino acids.